This TCR beta chain came from a study of cytomegalovirus exposure and HLA in healthy donors. As for the study in general: Prior work identified 100 million to 130 million unique TCR beta sequences in approximately 180 million T cells. An early release of data contained around 80 million unique TCRs, which came from HLA-typed donors. Study conclusions and caveats: Whilst most TCR sequences proved rare, a subset of public TCRs occurred across many donors. In vitro testing confirmed three CMV-associated chains as specific for CMV antigens.

Primers included in the PCR were 60 Vbeta and 13 Jbeta primers. Sequencing was performed with immunoSEQ multiplex PCR; in TCRdb, only in-frame clones are kept and a portion is missing. The sample shows roughly 140,000 clones, roughly 77% of them seen only once. CDR1 and CDR2 from the germline V gene are MGHRA and YSYEKL. The CDR3 sequence is 15 residues long. V was cut by 2 bases and J by 7 bases, with 18 bases left in between. For this clone: What it recognizes is unknown.

Input material: PBMCs. The TCR sequence derives from a young man in good health and CMV-seronegative. The V gene is TRBV4-1, the J gene TRBJ2-7; D might be TRBD2 (6 bases). This CDR3 reads CASSQTGTKGREQYF. The CDR3 nucleotides are TGCGCCAGCAGCCAAACCGGGACCAAAGGGAGGGAGCAGTACTTC.